Below are 7 T cell receptor beta chains sequenced from a single sample in a study of T cells in tuberculosis. Only in-frame clones appear in the TCRdb table, and some are missing; sequencing was by immunoSEQ multiplex PCR. The sample includes over 40,000 clones, 95% of them seen just once. The sequenced material came from PBMCs. The source is a donor aged 5-35 years with latent tuberculosis or without tuberculosis infection.

This chain joins TRBV7-8 and TRBJ1-1, with unresolved D. CDR1 is SGHVS, CDR2 FQNEAQ, per germline. This CDR3 has 13 residues. Trimming left V 2 bases short and J 0 bases short, with 4 bases between. This CDR3 reads CASSLIMNTEAFF. As DNA, the CDR3 is TGTGCCAGCAGCTTAATCATGAACACTGAAGCTTTCTTT. Variable domain in full (rest from reference TRBV7-8 and TRBJ1-1): GAGVSQSPRYKVAKRGQDVALRCDPISGHVSLFWYQQALGQGPEFLTYFQNEAQLDKSGLPSDRFFAERPEGSVSTLKIQRTQQEDSAVYLCASSLIMNTEAFFGQGTRLTVV.

The chain has TRBV6-5 and TRBJ1-5; D uncertain. The V end was cut by 4 bases, the J end by 5 bases, with 9 bases between. The CDR3 runs 13 residues. Per the germline V gene, CDR1 is MNHEY and CDR2 is SVGAGI. The CDR3, as DNA: TGTGCCAGCAGTTTTCGGGTGGATCAGCCCCAGCATTTT. Its translation is CASSFRVDQPQHF.

The gene calls are TRBV6-1 and TRBJ1-3; D is undetermined. Between the trimmed V and J ends, which lost 7 bases and 0 bases, there was a span of 10 bases. The CDR3 is 14 amino acids. Germline CDR1 MNHNS, CDR2 SASEGT. The CDR3 nucleotides are TGTGCCAGCAACCCGAGCGTCTCTGGAAACACCATATATTTT. Protein: CASNPSVSGNTIYF.

The chain uses TRBV27 and TRBJ1-2; D gene unclear. The CDR3 contains 15 residues. The V gene's germline CDR1 is MNHEY and CDR2 SMNVEV (reference sequence). The germline V and J ends were trimmed by 3 bases and 4 bases, with 15 bases remaining between them. CDR3 in amino acids: CASSLESSGSYGYTF. The CDR3 nucleotides are TGTGCCAGCAGTTTGGAAAGCTCGGGAAGCTATGGCTACACCTTC.

The chain couples TRBV18 to TRBJ2-7; D unresolved. The V gene lost 3 bases and the J gene lost 1 base, with 10 bases spanning the gap. The CDR3 totals 14 residues. Germline assignment: CDR1 KGHSH and CDR2 LQKENI. The CDR3 nucleotides are TGTGCCAGCTCACCGACACAGATTTCCTACGAGCAGTACTTC. As protein: CASSPTQISYEQYF.

This chain joins TRBV29-1 and TRBJ1-1; perhaps TRBD1 as D (6 bases). The CDR3 length is 13 residues. V lost 3 bases and J lost 5, with 13 bases in between. CDR1 and CDR2 (germline): SQVTM, ANQGSEA. The CDR3 sequence: CSVEGQGLTEAFF. DNA of the CDR3: TGCAGCGTTGAGGGGCAGGGGTTGACTGAAGCTTTCTTT.

The chain recombines TRBV29-1 with TRBJ1-2; D is unclear. The germline V gene encodes CDR1 SQVTM and CDR2 ANQGSEA. The CDR3 has 12 amino acids. Deletions cut 4 bases from V and 2 bases from J, with 8 bases between. The CDR3 nucleotides read TGCAGCGTTGTCACCCAGAACTATGGCTACACCTTC. This codes for CSVVTQNYGYTF. Supplemented by reference TRBV29-1 and TRBJ1-2, the full variable domain reads SAVISQKPSRDICQRGTSLTIQCQVDSQVTMMFWYRQQPGQSLTLIATANQGSEATYESGFVIDKFPISRPNLTFSTLTVSNMSPEDSSIYLCSVVTQNYGYTFGSGTRLTVV.